Listed below are T cell receptor beta chains from one sample, sequenced in a study of T cell changes during pregnancy in multiple sclerosis. Here immunoSEQ multiplex PCR was the method, and the copy in TCRdb shows in-frame clones only, minus some. The sample shows some 64,000 clones, about 88% of them seen only once. The sample was peripheral blood, taken in the first trimester of pregnancy. These TCRs come from a female donor in good health, enrolled as a control in a pregnancy study. Each CDR3 is given with its conserved first and last residue. The D gene is left open where the match is weak. Clone size is stated in some rows and not others, as once, few, many or a class when expanded.

>TRBV18|TRBJ1-1|.|.
CASSPPVGASEAAEAFF
TGTGCCAGCTCACCACCGGTCGGCGCTTCTGAGGCAGCTGAAGCTTTCTTT
>TRBV11-3|TRBJ2-3|.|.
CASSPTSPDTQYF
TGTGCCAGCAGTCCCACTAGTCCAGATACGCAGTATTTT
>TRBV5-1|TRBJ2-5|.|.
CASSLEAGWEAQYF
TGCGCCAGCAGCTTGGAGGCGGGATGGGAGGCCCAGTACTTC
>TRBV7-3|TRBJ2-1|TRBD1|.
CASSFRQGGPNEQFF
TGTGCCAGCAGCTTCCGACAGGGGGGTCCCAATGAGCAGTTCTTC
>TRBV6-6|TRBJ2-2|.|.
CASTKTGINTGELFF
TGTGCCAGCACCAAAACAGGGATTAACACCGGGGAGCTGTTTTTT
>TRBV9|TRBJ1-1|.|.
CASSGTPTPNTEAFF
TGTGCCAGCAGCGGGACACCGACCCCAAACACTGAAGCTTTCTTT
>TRBV6-1|TRBJ2-2|.|few
CASSEVLFNTGELFF
TGTGCCAGCAGTGAGGTGCTATTTAACACCGGGGAGCTGTTTTTT
>TRBV7-9|TRBJ1-2|TRBD1|once
CASSSGQGGYGYTF
TGTGCCAGCAGCTCCGGACAGGGAGGCTATGGCTACACCTTC
>TRBV5-4|TRBJ1-2|.|few
CASSLRLEGYGYTF
TGTGCCAGCAGCTTACGGTTGGAGGGGTATGGCTACACCTTC
>TRBV2|TRBJ1-2|.|.
CAIQAGPGGYTF
TGTGCCATACAAGCAGGGCCAGGTGGCTACACCTTC
>TRBV7-8|TRBJ2-7|TRBD1|once
CASSLAPTGRSVYEQYF
TGTGCCAGCAGCTTAGCACCGACAGGGCGGAGTGTCTACGAGCAGTACTTC
>TRBV9|TRBJ2-7|TRBD1|.
CASSARTGAGRSYEQYF
TGTGCCAGCAGCGCCCGAACAGGGGCAGGTAGGTCCTACGAGCAGTACTTC
>TRBV19|TRBJ1-3|TRBD1|.
CASSSGQAFSGNTIYF
TGTGCCAGTAGCTCGGGACAGGCTTTCTCTGGAAACACCATATATTTT
>TRBV7-2|TRBJ1-4|TRBD1|.
CASSFDRGQGEKLFF
TGTGCCAGCAGCTTCGACAGGGGGCAAGGCGAAAAACTGTTTTTT
>TRBV18|TRBJ2-7|TRBD2|.
CASSPGLEDEQYF
TGTGCCAGCTCACCGGGACTAGAAGACGAGCAGTACTTC